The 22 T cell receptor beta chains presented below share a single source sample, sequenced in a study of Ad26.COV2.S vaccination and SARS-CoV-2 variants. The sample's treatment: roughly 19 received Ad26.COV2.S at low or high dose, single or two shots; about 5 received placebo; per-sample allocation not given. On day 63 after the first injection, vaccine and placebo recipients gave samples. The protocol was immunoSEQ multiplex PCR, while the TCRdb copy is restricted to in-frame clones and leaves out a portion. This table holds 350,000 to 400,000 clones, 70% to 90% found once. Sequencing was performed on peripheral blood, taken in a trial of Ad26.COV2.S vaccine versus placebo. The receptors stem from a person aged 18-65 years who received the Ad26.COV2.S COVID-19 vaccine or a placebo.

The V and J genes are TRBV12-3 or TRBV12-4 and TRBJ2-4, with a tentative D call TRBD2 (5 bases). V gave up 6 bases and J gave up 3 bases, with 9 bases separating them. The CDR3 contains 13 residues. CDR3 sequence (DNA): TGTGCCAGCAGCGAGGGTGTCAAAAACATTCAGTACTTC. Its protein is CASSEGVKNIQYF.

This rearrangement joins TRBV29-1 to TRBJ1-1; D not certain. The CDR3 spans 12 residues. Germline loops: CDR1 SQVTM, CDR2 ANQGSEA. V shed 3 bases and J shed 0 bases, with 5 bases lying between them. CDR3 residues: CSVEIVNTEAFF. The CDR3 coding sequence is TGCAGCGTTGAGATCGTGAACACTGAAGCTTTCTTT.

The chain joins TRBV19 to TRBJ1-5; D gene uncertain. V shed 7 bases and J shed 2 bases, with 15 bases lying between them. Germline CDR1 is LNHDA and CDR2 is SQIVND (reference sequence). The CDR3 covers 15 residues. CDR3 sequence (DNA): TGTGCCAGTAATCCAACCTCGCTCGGCAATCAGCCCCAGCATTTT. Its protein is CASNPTSLGNQPQHF.

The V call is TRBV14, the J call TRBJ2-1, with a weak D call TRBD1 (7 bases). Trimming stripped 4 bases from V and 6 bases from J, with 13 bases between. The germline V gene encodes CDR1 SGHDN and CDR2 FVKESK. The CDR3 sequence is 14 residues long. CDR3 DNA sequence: TGTGCCAGCAGCCGACGACAGGGAGGCAATGAGCAGTTCTTC. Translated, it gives CASSRRQGGNEQFF.

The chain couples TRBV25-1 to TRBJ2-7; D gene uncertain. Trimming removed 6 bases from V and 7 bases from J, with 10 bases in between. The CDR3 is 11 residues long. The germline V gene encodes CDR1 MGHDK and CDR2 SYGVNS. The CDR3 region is CASRSMMEQYF. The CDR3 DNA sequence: TGTGCCAGCAGGAGCATGATGGAGCAGTACTTC.

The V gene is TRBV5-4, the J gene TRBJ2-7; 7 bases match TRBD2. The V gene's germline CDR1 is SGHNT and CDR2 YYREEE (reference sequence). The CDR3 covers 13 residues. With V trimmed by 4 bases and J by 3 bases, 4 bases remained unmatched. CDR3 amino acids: CASSGREGYEQYF. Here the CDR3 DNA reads TGTGCCAGCAGCGGCAGGGAGGGCTACGAGCAGTACTTC.

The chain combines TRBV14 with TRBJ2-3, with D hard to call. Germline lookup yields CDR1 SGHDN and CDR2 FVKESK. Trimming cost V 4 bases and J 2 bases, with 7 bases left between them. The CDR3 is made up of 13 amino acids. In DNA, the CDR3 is TGTGCCAGCAGCCGACGAAACACAGATACGCAGTATTTT. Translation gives CASSRRNTDTQYF.

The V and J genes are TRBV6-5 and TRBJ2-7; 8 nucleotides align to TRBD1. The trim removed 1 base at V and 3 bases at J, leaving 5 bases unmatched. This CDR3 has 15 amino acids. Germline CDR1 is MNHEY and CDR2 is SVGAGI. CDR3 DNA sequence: TGTGCCAGCAGTTACTTCCAGGGGGCAGACTACGAGCAGTACTTC. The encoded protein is CASSYFQGADYEQYF.

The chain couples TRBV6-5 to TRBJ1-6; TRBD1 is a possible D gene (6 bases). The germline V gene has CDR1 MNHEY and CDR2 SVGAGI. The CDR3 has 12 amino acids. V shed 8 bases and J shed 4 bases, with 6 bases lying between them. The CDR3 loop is CASGTYNSPLHF. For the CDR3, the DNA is TGTGCCAGCGGGACATATAATTCACCCCTCCACTTT.

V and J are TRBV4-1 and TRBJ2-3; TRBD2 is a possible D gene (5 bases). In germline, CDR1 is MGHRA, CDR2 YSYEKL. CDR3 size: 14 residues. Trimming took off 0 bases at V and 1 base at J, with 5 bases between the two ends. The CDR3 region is CASSQEEGTDTQYF. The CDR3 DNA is TGCGCCAGCAGCCAAGAGGAGGGCACAGATACGCAGTATTTT.

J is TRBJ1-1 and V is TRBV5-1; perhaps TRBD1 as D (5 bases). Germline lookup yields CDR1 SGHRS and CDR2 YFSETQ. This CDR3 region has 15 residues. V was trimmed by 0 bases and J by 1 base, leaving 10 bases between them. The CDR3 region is CASSLGGARNTEAFF. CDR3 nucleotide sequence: TGCGCCAGCAGCTTGGGTGGGGCAAGGAACACTGAAGCTTTCTTT.

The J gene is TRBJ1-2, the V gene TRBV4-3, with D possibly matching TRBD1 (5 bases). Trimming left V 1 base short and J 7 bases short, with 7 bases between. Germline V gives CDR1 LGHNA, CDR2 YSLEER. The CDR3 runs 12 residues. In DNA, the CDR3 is TGCGCCAGCAGCCAAGCGGGGACTGGCTACACCTTC. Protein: CASSQAGTGYTF.

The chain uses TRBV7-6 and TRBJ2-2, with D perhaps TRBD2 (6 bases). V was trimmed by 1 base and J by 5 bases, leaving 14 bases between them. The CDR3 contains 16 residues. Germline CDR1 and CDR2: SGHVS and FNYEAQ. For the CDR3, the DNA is TGTGCCAGCAGCTTAGGCGGGACTGCGCTTACCGGGGAGCTGTTTTTT. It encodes CASSLGGTALTGELFF.

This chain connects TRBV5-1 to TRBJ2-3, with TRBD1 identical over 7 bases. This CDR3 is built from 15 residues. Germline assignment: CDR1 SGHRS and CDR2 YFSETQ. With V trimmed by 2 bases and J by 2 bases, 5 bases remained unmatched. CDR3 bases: TGCGCCAGCAGCTTACAGGGGATCCCCACAGATACGCAGTATTTT. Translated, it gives CASSLQGIPTDTQYF.

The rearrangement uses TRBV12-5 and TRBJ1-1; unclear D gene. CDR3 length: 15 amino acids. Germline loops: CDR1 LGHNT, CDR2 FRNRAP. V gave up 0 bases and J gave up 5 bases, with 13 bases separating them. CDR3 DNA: TGTGCTAGTGGTTTGGTGACAAGGCGACGGACTGAAGCTTTCTTT. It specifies CASGLVTRRRTEAFF.

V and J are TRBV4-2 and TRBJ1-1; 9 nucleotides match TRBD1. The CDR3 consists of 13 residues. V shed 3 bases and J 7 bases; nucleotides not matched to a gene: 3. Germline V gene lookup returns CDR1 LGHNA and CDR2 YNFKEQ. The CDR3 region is CASSQDRGIEAFF. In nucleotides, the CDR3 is TGTGCCAGCAGCCAGGACAGGGGCATTGAAGCTTTCTTT.

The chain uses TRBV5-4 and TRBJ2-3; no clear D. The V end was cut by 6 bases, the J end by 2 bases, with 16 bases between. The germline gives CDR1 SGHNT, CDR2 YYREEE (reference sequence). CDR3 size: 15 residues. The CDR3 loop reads CASTPIGRNTDTQYF. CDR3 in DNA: TGTGCCAGCACCCCGATCGGTAGGAACACAGATACGCAGTATTTT. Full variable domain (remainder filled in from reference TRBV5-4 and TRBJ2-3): ETGVTQSPTHLIKTRGQQVTLRCSSQSGHNTVSWYQQALGQGPQFIFQYYREEENGRGNFPPRFSGLQFPNYSSELNVNALELDDSALYLCASTPIGRNTDTQYFGPGTRLTVL.

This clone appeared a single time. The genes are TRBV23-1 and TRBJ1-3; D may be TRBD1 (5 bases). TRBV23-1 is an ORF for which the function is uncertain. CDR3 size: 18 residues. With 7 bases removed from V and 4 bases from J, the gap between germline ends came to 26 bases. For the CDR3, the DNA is TGCGCCAGCACCCTTTGCTCCAGTAAGGGACCACTCGGAAACACCATATATTTT. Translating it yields CASTLCSSKGPLGNTIYF.

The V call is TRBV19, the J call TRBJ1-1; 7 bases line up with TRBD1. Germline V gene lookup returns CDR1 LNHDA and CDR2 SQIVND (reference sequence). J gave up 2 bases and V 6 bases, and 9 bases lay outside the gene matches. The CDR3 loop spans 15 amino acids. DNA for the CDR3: TGTGCCAGTAGACCAACAGACAGGGCAAACACTGAAGCTTTCTTT. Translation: CASRPTDRANTEAFF.

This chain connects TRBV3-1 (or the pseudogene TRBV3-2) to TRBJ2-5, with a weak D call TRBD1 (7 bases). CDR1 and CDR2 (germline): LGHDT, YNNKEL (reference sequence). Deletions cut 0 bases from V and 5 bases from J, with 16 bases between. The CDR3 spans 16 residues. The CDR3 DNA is TGTGCCAGCAGCCAAGATGTGTCAGGGGGGTGGGAGACCCAGTACTTC. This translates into CASSQDVSGGWETQYF.

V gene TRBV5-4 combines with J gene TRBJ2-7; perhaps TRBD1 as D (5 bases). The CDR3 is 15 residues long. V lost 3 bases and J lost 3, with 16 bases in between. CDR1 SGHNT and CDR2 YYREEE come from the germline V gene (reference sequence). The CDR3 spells CASSSRKGLGYEQYF. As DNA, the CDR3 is TGTGCCAGCAGCTCACGAAAGGGGCTGGGCTACGAGCAGTACTTC.

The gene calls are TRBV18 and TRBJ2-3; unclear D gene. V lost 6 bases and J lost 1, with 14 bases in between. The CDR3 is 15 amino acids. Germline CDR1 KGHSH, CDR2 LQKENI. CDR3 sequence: CASSLDPLGTDTQYF. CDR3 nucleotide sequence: TGTGCCAGCTCTCTAGACCCCCTGGGCACAGATACGCAGTATTTT.